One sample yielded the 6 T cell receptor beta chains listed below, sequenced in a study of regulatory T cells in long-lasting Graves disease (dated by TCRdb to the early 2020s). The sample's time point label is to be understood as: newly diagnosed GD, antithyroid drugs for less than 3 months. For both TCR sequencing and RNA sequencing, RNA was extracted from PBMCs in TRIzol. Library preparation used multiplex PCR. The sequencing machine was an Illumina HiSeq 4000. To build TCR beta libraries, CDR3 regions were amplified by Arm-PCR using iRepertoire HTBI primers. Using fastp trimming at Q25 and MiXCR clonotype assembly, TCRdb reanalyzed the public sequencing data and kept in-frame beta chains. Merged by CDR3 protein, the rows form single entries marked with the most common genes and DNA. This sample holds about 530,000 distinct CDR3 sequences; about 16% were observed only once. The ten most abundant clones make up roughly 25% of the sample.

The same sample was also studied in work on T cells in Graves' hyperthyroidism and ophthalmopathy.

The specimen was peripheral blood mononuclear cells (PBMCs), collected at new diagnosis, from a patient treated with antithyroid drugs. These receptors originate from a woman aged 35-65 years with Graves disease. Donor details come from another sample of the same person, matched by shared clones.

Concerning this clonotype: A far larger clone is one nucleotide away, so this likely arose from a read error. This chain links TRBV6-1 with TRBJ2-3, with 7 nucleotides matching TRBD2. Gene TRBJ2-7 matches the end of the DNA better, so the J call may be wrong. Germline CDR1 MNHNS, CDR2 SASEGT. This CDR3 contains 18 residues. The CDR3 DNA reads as TGTGTCAGCAGCTCCCCTAGCGGACCATTACCCCCCTCTCGGGAGCAGTACTTC. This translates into CVSSSPSGPLPPSREQYF.

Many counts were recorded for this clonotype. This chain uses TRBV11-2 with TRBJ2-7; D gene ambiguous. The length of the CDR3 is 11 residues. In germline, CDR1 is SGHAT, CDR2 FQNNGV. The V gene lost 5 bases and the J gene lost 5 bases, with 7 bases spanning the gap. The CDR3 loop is CASSPVHEQYF. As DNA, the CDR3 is TGTGCCAGCAGCCCCGTACACGAGCAGTACTTC.

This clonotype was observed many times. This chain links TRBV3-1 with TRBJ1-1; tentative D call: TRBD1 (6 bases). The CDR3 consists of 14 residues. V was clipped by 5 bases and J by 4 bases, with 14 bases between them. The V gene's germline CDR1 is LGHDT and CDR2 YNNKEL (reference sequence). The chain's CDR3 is CASSGNREGTEAFF. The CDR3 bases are TGTGCCAGCAGCGGAAACAGGGAAGGCACTGAAGCTTTCTTT.

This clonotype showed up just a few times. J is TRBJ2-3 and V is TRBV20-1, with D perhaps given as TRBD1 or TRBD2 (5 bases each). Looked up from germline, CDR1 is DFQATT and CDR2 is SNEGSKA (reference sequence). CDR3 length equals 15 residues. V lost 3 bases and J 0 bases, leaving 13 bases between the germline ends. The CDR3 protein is CSARPGTASTDTQYF. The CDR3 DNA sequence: TGCAGTGCTAGGCCCGGGACGGCTAGCACAGATACGCAGTATTTT.

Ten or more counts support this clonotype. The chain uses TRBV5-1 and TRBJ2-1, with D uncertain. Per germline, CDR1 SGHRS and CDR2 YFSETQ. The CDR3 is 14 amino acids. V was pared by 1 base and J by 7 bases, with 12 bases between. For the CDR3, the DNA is TGCGCCAGCAGCTTGCTGTTGGCGACGAATGAGCAGTTCTTC. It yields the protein CASSLLLATNEQFF.

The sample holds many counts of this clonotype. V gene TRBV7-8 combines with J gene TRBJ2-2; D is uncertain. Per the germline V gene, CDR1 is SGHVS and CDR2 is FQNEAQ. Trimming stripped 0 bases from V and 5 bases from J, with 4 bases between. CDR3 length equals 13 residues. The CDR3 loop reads CASSLAGTGELFF. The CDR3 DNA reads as TGTGCCAGCAGCTTAGCTGGGACCGGGGAGCTGTTTTTT.